This T cell receptor beta chain is from a study of CD8 T cells in ankylosing spondylitis. The study, taken as a whole, reports: It appeared that ankylosing spondylitis blood was characterized by a TCR beta motif of roughly 8 highly homologous variants.

This clonotype showed up many times. Its antigen is unidentified. TCRdb recomputed calls from the 5' RACE reads with MiXCR, one row per CDR3 protein. The sample lists fewer than 550,000 distinct CDR3 sequences, approximately 5% occurring once. The sample comprised blood, either unsorted or a sorted T cell fraction (not recorded which). The TCR originated in a male donor with ankylosing spondylitis.

The CDR3 is CASRRTLLGLNTEAFF. The CDR3 nucleotides read TGTGCCAGCAGGCGGACCCTACTAGGGTTGAACACTGAAGCTTTCTTT. The chain carries TRBV6-1 and TRBJ1-1, with no clear D. Trimming shortened V by 6 bases and J by 0 bases, and 17 bases separated the two germline ends. The CDR3 spans 16 residues. In germline, CDR1 is MNHNS, CDR2 SASEGT.